This entry lists 22 T cell receptor beta chains sequenced from one sample in a study of blood T cell repertoires in COVID-19 (dated by TCRdb to about 2020). The protocol used for the library was the immunoSEQ multiplex PCR assay. TCRdb stores this immuneACCESS table with in-frame sequences only. Part of the clones is absent; in the studies checked, under half of the shortfall reflects unresolved V genes, and no reason is known for the rest. Within this sample are about 310,000 clones, with around 90% of them counted one time only. More than 0.85% of the sample comes from the top ten. The sample comprised peripheral blood. The receptors originated from a woman in her forties with COVID-19, enrolled during active disease.

V and J are TRBV28 and TRBJ1-5; D is unclear. V dropped 5 bases and J dropped 4 bases, with 15 bases sitting between them. This CDR3 contains 15 residues. Germline V gene lookup returns CDR1 MDHEN and CDR2 SYDVKM. CDR3 sequence (DNA): TGTGCCAGCAGTCGGGAAGTTATTCGAAATCAGCCCCAGCATTTT. Protein sequence: CASSREVIRNQPQHF.

The V and J genes are TRBV4-3 and TRBJ2-7, with 9 bases that match TRBD1. CDR1 is LGHNA, CDR2 YSLEER, per germline. The CDR3 length is 14 residues. Germline trimming cut 0 bases from V and 3 bases from J; bases unmatched to any gene: 0. CDR3 sequence (DNA): TGCGCCAGCAGCCAAGAGACAGGGGGCTACGAGCAGTACTTC. Translation gives CASSQETGGYEQYF.

This clone was observed a single time. The chain couples TRBV5-4 to TRBJ1-3; D uncertain. Trimming cost V 10 bases and J 4 bases, with 15 bases left between them. CDR3 length: 13 residues. From germline, CDR1 is SGHNT and CDR2 YYREEE (reference sequence). The CDR3, as DNA: TGTGCCGCCAGGCCAGGATTGGGAAACACCATATATTTT. This encodes CAARPGLGNTIYF.

V and J are TRBV6-1 and TRBJ1-6; 7 nucleotides match TRBD1. Germline V gives CDR1 MNHNS, CDR2 SASEGT. The CDR3 is 16 residues long. The V gene end was trimmed by 4 bases and the J gene end by 7 bases; junction bases not matched to a gene: 10. CDR3 amino acids: CASSGSPGQTNSPLHF. CDR3 nucleotides: TGTGCCAGCAGTGGCTCCCCGGGACAGACGAATTCACCCCTCCACTTT.

The chain recombines TRBV12-5 with TRBJ2-7; D uncertain. Deletions cut 3 bases from V and 6 bases from J, with 9 bases between. In germline, CDR1 is LGHNT, CDR2 FRNRAP. This CDR3 has 12 amino acids. The chain's CDR3 is CASGFLLREQYF. The CDR3 bases are TGTGCTAGTGGTTTCCTTCTACGCGAGCAGTACTTC. Combining the CDR3 with reference TRBV12-5 and TRBJ2-7 gives the whole variable domain DARVTQTPRHKVTEMGQEVTMRCQPILGHNTVFWYRQTMMQGLELLAYFRNRAPLDDSGMPKDRFSAEMPDATLATLKIQPSEPRDSAVYFCASGFLLREQYFGPGTRLTVT.

This clone was detected only once. J is TRBJ2-3 and V is TRBV18; possible D gene TRBD1, 6 bases. The germline V gene has CDR1 KGHSH and CDR2 LQKENI. Trimming took 6 bases from V and 7 from J, leaving 20 bases between them. The CDR3 length is 15 residues. The CDR3 loop is CASSTRQVDWYTQYF. DNA of the CDR3: TGTGCCAGCTCCACTCGACAGGTCGATTGGTATACGCAGTATTTT.

The chain joins TRBV6-5 to TRBJ1-2; no reliable D call. Germline V lookup: CDR1 MNHEY, CDR2 SVGAGI. CDR3 size: 14 residues. Between the trimmed V and J ends, which lost 7 bases and 5 bases, there was a span of 17 bases. Here the CDR3 DNA reads TGTGCCAGCACCCGGGTCCCGCGGGCTTATGGCTACACCTTC. It is translated as CASTRVPRAYGYTF.

The rearrangement joins TRBV5-1 to TRBJ1-1, with D perhaps TRBD1 (5 bases). Germline V gives CDR1 SGHRS, CDR2 YFSETQ. Trimming left V 3 bases short and J 4 bases short, with 16 bases between. This CDR3 has 15 amino acids. The CDR3 protein is CASSSGPPGGTEAFF. CDR3 DNA sequence: TGCGCCAGCAGCTCCGGCCCTCCGGGGGGCACTGAAGCTTTCTTT.

The chain couples TRBV7-2 to TRBJ2-7; the match to TRBD1 covers 8 bases. The CDR3 covers 16 residues. V shed 4 bases, J shed 6 bases, and the junction held 14 bases outside the gene matches. The germline V gene has CDR1 SGHTA and CDR2 FQGNSA. CDR3 sequence (DNA): TGTGCCAGCAGCTCCCTAAAACAGGGGGTTAAGAGCGAGCAGTACTTC. It is translated as CASSSLKQGVKSEQYF.

The V and J genes are TRBV7-9 and TRBJ1-3; 9 nucleotides align to TRBD1. Germline lookup yields CDR1 SEHNR and CDR2 FQNEAQ (reference sequence). The V and J ends lost 6 bases and 9 bases, in that order; junction bases with no gene match: 9. The CDR3 totals 14 residues. The CDR3 DNA follows: TGTGCCAGCAGTTCCGGACAGGGGTTCGGCACCATATATTTT. Amino acids: CASSSGQGFGTIYF.

This chain uses TRBV28 with TRBJ2-1; 15 bases are shared with TRBD2. The CDR3 extends over 16 amino acids. Unmatched junction bases numbered 0, after V lost 5 bases and J lost 1 base. The germline V gene has CDR1 MDHEN and CDR2 SYDVKM. CDR3 sequence (DNA): TGTGCCAGCAGTGGGACTAGCGGGGGGTCCTACAATGAGCAGTTCTTC. Protein product: CASSGTSGGSYNEQFF.

The chain couples TRBV27 to TRBJ1-1; maybe TRBD1 (6 bases). This CDR3 has 13 amino acids. Germline CDR1 is MNHEY and CDR2 is SMNVEV (reference sequence). V dropped 3 bases and J dropped 1 base, with 6 bases sitting between them. The chain's CDR3 is CASSLGQNTEAFF. DNA for the CDR3: TGTGCCAGCAGTTTGGGACAGAACACTGAAGCTTTCTTT.

The sample holds one count of this clone. This chain links TRBV7-2 with TRBJ1-5; 9 bases map to TRBD1. V shed 0 bases, J shed 4 bases, and the junction held 4 bases outside the gene matches. The CDR3 runs to 16 residues. Germline CDR1 is SGHTA and CDR2 is FQGNSA. CDR3 in amino acids: CASSLAPGQGNQPQHF. The CDR3 nucleotides are TGTGCCAGCAGCTTAGCACCGGGACAGGGTAATCAGCCCCAGCATTTT. Full variable domain (rest looked up from reference TRBV7-2 and TRBJ1-5): GAGVSQSPSNKVTEKGKDVELRCDPISGHTALYWYRQSLGQGLEFLIYFQGNSAPDKSGLPSDRFSAERTGGSVSTLTIQRTQQEDSAVYLCASSLAPGQGNQPQHFGDGTRLSIL.

This chain connects TRBV18 to TRBJ1-2, with 9 nucleotides matching TRBD1. Unmatched junction bases numbered 0, after V lost 2 bases and J lost 5 bases. Germline values: CDR1 KGHSH, CDR2 LQKENI. This CDR3 is built from 13 residues. The DNA for the CDR3 is TGTGCCAGCTCACCAGGGACAGGGTATGGCTACACCTTC. Encoded protein: CASSPGTGYGYTF.

J is TRBJ1-3 and V is TRBV5-8, with D maybe TRBD1 (6 bases). CDR1 SGHTS and CDR2 YDEGEE come from the germline V gene. V gave up 4 bases and J gave up 4 bases, with 18 bases separating them. CDR3 length equals 16 residues. Here the CDR3 reads CASSPTGFRSGNTIYF. The DNA of the CDR3 is TGTGCCAGCAGCCCAACAGGGTTCCGTTCCGGAAACACCATATATTTT.

This clone was seen a single time. CDR3 loop: CASRRPGHIYEQYF. CDR3 DNA: TGTGCCAGCAGGCGACCTGGACATATCTACGAGCAGTACTTC. The chain joins TRBV6-5 to TRBJ2-7; perhaps TRBD1 as D (5 bases). CDR3 size: 14 residues. Germline CDR1 MNHEY, CDR2 SVGAGI. The ends were cut back, 6 bases at V and 3 bases at J, with 15 bases in the middle.

This chain connects TRBV6-5 to TRBJ1-1, with TRBD1 as a possible D gene (6 bases). The CDR3 covers 14 residues. The V gene's germline CDR1 is MNHEY and CDR2 SVGAGI. V gave up 5 bases and J gave up 0 bases, with 10 bases separating them. The CDR3 DNA follows: TGTGCCAGCAGTCCGACAGGTCTGAACACTGAAGCTTTCTTT. Translated: CASSPTGLNTEAFF.

This chain connects TRBV28 to TRBJ2-1; a possible D gene is TRBD2 (6 bases). CDR1 is MDHEN, CDR2 SYDVKM, per germline. This CDR3 contains 17 residues. V lost 6 bases to trimming and J lost 3 bases, with 21 bases between them. CDR3 DNA: TGTGCCAGCAGGAGTTCGGACCTGGGGGGACGCTACAATGAGCAGTTCTTC. Protein product: CASRSSDLGGRYNEQFF.

This chain links TRBV10-3 with TRBJ2-3; weak D call: TRBD2 (6 bases). CDR3 length equals 14 residues. V gave up 4 bases and J gave up 3 bases, with 11 bases separating them. Per germline, CDR1 ENHRY and CDR2 SYGVKD. Written as DNA, the CDR3 is TGTGCCATCAGTGCAGGAGCGGGTACAGATACGCAGTATTTT. Encoded protein: CAISAGAGTDTQYF.

The chain recombines TRBV7-2 with TRBJ1-1; TRBD1 is a possible D gene (5 bases). Trimming removed 1 base from V and 5 bases from J, with 11 bases in between. The length of the CDR3 is 14 residues. CDR1 is SGHTA, CDR2 FQGNSA, per germline. This CDR3 reads CASSLVSGGTEAFF. The CDR3 bases are TGTGCCAGCAGCTTAGTTTCGGGGGGGACTGAAGCTTTCTTT.

The CDR3 here is CASSLRLAGANEQFF. In nucleotides, the CDR3 is TGTGCCAGCAGCTTAAGGCTAGCGGGAGCAAATGAGCAGTTCTTC. The chain combines TRBV7-8 with TRBJ2-1; 10 bases line up with TRBD2. Germline-derived CDR1 and CDR2 are SGHVS and FQNEAQ. The V and J ends lost 2 bases and 7 bases, in that order; junction bases with no gene match: 5. The CDR3 has 15 amino acids.

This chain joins TRBV7-2 and TRBJ2-5; 11 nucleotides line up with TRBD2. The CDR3 is 15 amino acids. The V and J ends lost 5 bases and 5 bases, in that order; junction bases with no gene match: 7. Germline lookup yields CDR1 SGHTA and CDR2 FQGNSA. The CDR3 protein is CASSTLAGGWETQYF. Written as DNA, the CDR3 is TGTGCCAGCAGCACCCTAGCGGGAGGCTGGGAGACCCAGTACTTC.